Given below is one TCR beta chain in context. Enrolled through a virtual design, the participants were between roughly 18 and 95 years of age and came from about two dozen US areas. This record belongs to a study of blood T cell repertoires in COVID-19. Overall study context: From T cells, B-cell-depleted T cells, or PBMCs came the material, which was cDNA or gDNA.

In the authors' workflow: Researchers report that nucleated cell counts were estimated from reference gene primer amplification. Clones were sequenced by immunoSEQ multiplex PCR, and TCRdb holds only the in-frame ones, with some missing. The D gene and trimming were derived from the DNA, and the V and J assignments and clone size from that table. The repertoire holds roughly 360,000 clones, with over 75% as singletons. V shed 4 bases and J 7 bases; nucleotides not matched to a gene: 9. CDR3 length equals 15 residues. CDR1 is LGHDT and CDR2 is YNNKEL in the germline V gene (reference sequence). Source material: PBMCs or T cells enriched from blood (not recorded which). The receptor's source is a woman aged 30 to 39 with acute COVID-19. V is TRBV3-1 (or the pseudogene TRBV3-2) and J is TRBJ1-4; 7 nucleotides line up with TRBD1. The CDR3 DNA sequence: TGTGCCAGCAGCCTAGGGCAGGGGGATAGTGAAAAACTGTTTTTT. Translating it yields CASSLGQGDSEKLFF.